The clone carrying this T cell receptor beta chain was observed at least ten times. Its antigen is as yet unknown. Reverse transcription used 450 to 650 ng RNA and constant-region primers for alpha and beta. Each of the alpha and beta chains got its own library through chain-specific third strand synthesis with indices. TCRdb ran MiXCR on the 5' RACE reads and lists one entry per CDR3 protein. The data contain 13,000 or so distinct CDR3 sequences, roughly a tenth of them singletons. This record belongs to a study of HIV-infected patients and healthy controls. Notes on the study in general: During therapy, HIV-associated CDR3s fell significantly in frequency, while CMV-associated CDR3s did not change significantly. The study did not determine the donors' HLA types. Comparisons were complicated because patients and controls had unequal numbers of distinct sequences.

Trimming removed 0 bases from V and 2 bases from J, with 11 bases in between. Germline-derived CDR1 and CDR2 are LNHNV and YYDKDF (reference sequence). CDR3 length equals 16 residues. The repertoire came from unfractionated whole blood and reflected all unsorted peripheral T cells. This sequence originates from an adult in good health. The sequenced sample consisted of blood. The chain couples TRBV15 to TRBJ2-1; no clear D gene. The CDR3 sequence: CATSRDLHSPYNEQFF. DNA of the CDR3: TGTGCCACCAGCAGAGATCTGCATTCCCCCTACAATGAGCAGTTCTTC.